Below, 18 T cell receptor beta chains from the same sample are listed, as sequenced in a study of cytomegalovirus exposure and HLA in healthy donors. A multiplex PCR was run with 60 Vbeta primers and 13 Jbeta primers. Only in-frame clones appear in the TCRdb table, and some are missing; sequencing was by immunoSEQ multiplex PCR. The sample lists 130,000 to 150,000 clones, 60% to 85% seen once, with 3.5% to 5% in the top ten. The sequencing input was PBMCs. The receptors stem from a man between 18 and 35 years old in good health and CMV-seronegative.

V is TRBV6-1 and J is TRBJ1-3, with D perhaps matching TRBD1 (6 bases). The ends were cut back, 3 bases at V and 0 bases at J, with 15 bases in the middle. Germline V lookup: CDR1 MNHNS, CDR2 SASEGT. The CDR3 totals 17 residues. CDR3 nucleotides: TGTGCCAGCAGTGACCTAGCAGGGACAAGCTCTGGAAACACCATATATTTT. It specifies CASSDLAGTSSGNTIYF.

The chain joins TRBV9 to TRBJ2-1, with TRBD2 identical over 13 bases. The CDR3 contains 16 residues. V lost 1 base, J lost 3 bases, and 1 base stayed unmatched. Germline-derived CDR1 and CDR2 are SGDLS and YYNGEE. Here the CDR3 reads CASSVTSGGVYNEQFF. In DNA form, the CDR3 reads TGTGCCAGCAGCGTAACTAGCGGGGGGGTCTACAATGAGCAGTTCTTC.

CDR3 nucleotides: TGTGCCAGCAGCCAAGCGGGAGACACCGGGGAGCTGTTTTTT. This sequence encodes CASSQAGDTGELFF. V gene TRBV4-2 combines with J gene TRBJ2-2; the D gene is possibly TRBD2 (6 bases). Looked up from germline, CDR1 is LGHNA and CDR2 is YNFKEQ. V was cut by 1 base and J by 3 bases, with 6 bases left in between. There are 14 residues in the CDR3.

V gene TRBV6-5 combines with J gene TRBJ2-5; TRBD1 matches at 9 bases. J was trimmed by 5 bases and V by 5 bases; bases with no gene match: 9. CDR1 is MNHEY, CDR2 SVGAGI, per germline. The CDR3 consists of 15 residues. CDR3 bases: TGTGCCAGCAGTGCCGGGACAGGGTTATTGGAGACCCAGTACTTC. As protein: CASSAGTGLLETQYF.

V usage is TRBV28 and J usage is TRBJ1-1; 8 nucleotides match TRBD1. Unmatched junction bases numbered 5, after V lost 4 bases and J lost 4 bases. The CDR3 has 14 amino acids. Looked up from germline, CDR1 is MDHEN and CDR2 is SYDVKM. CDR3 region: CASSYTTGGTEAFF. The CDR3 DNA reads as TGTGCCAGCAGTTATACAACAGGGGGCACTGAAGCTTTCTTT.

J is TRBJ1-2 and V is TRBV15; D is unclear. The CDR3 length is 15 residues. Germline assignment: CDR1 LNHNV and CDR2 YYDKDF (reference sequence). V was pared by 3 bases and J by 0 bases, with 11 bases between. The CDR3 sequence: CATSSTIRSNYGYTF. The CDR3 bases are TGTGCCACCAGCAGTACGATCCGGTCTAACTATGGCTACACCTTC. Combining the CDR3 with reference TRBV15 and TRBJ1-2 gives the whole variable domain DAMVIQNPRYQVTQFGKPVTLSCSQTLNHNVMYWYQQKSSQAPKLLFHYYDKDFNNEADTPDNFQSRRPNTSFCFLDIRSPGLGDTAMYLCATSSTIRSNYGYTFGSGTRLTVV.

The chain combines TRBV7-8 with TRBJ2-7; weak D call: TRBD1 (5 bases). The CDR3 spans 14 residues. V lost 1 base, J lost 5 bases, and 12 bases lay in between. Germline CDR1 and CDR2: SGHVS and FQNEAQ. CDR3 DNA sequence: TGTGCCAGCAGCTTAGTCTGGGCAGGGAACGAGCAGTACTTC. Its translation: CASSLVWAGNEQYF.

The genes are TRBV7-6 and TRBJ1-5; 7 bases fit TRBD1. Germline CDR1 SGHVS, CDR2 FNYEAQ. The CDR3 spans 15 residues. J was trimmed by 5 bases and V by 1 base; bases with no gene match: 5. In DNA, the CDR3 is TGTGCCAGCAGCTTAGAAGCAGGGGGTTATCAGCCCCAGCATTTT. Amino acids: CASSLEAGGYQPQHF.

The chain recombines TRBV7-9 with TRBJ1-5; tentatively, D is TRBD1 (5 bases). The V gene's germline CDR1 is SEHNR and CDR2 FQNEAQ (reference sequence). CDR3 size: 15 residues. V lost 5 bases and J 5 bases, leaving 16 bases between the germline ends. CDR3 sequence: CASSVIQAGDQPQHF. The CDR3 DNA sequence: TGTGCCAGCAGCGTCATACAGGCAGGCGATCAGCCCCAGCATTTT.

The chain links TRBV9 to TRBJ2-3; a possible D gene is TRBD2 (6 bases). Trimming took off 6 bases at V and 0 bases at J, with 11 bases between the two ends. The CDR3 is 14 amino acids. CDR1 SGDLS and CDR2 YYNGEE come from the germline V gene. CDR3 sequence reads: CASTGSGSTDTQYF. CDR3 DNA sequence: TGTGCCAGCACAGGGAGCGGGAGCACAGATACGCAGTATTTT. The variable domain in full, completed from reference TRBV9 and TRBJ2-3, reads DSGVTQTPKHLITATGQRVTLRCSPRSGDLSVYWYQQSLDQGLQFLIQYYNGEERAKGNILERFSAQQFPDLHSELNLSSLELGDSALYFCASTGSGSTDTQYFGPGTRLTVL.

The genes are TRBV2 and TRBJ2-3, with D possibly being TRBD2 (6 bases). This CDR3 spans 15 amino acids. Germline V gene lookup returns CDR1 SNHLY and CDR2 FYNNEI. V was trimmed by 4 bases and J by 3 bases, leaving 14 bases between them. The CDR3: CASSGRESTTDTQYF. CDR3 sequence (DNA): TGTGCCAGCAGTGGTCGGGAGAGTACAACAGATACGCAGTATTTT.

The CDR3 nucleotides read TGTGCCAGCAGTCCAGCGGGACAGGCTAACTATGGCTACACCTTC. Encoded protein: CASSPAGQANYGYTF. The chain has TRBV2 and TRBJ1-2; 8 bases match TRBD1. This CDR3 has 15 amino acids. Germline CDR1 and CDR2: SNHLY and FYNNEI. The trim removed 5 bases at V and 0 bases at J, leaving 5 bases unmatched.

The rearrangement links TRBV6-6 to TRBJ2-5, with 10 positions matching TRBD1. The J call may be incorrect, as the DNA end agrees better with TRBJ2-7. The CDR3 sequence is 14 residues long. CDR1 is MNHNY and CDR2 is SVGAGI in the germline V gene (reference sequence). The CDR3 sequence is CATEGQGPPYEQYF. The CDR3 region has the DNA TGTGCCACCGAGGGACAGGGGCCCCCCTACGAGCAGTACTTC.

The chain couples TRBV28 to TRBJ1-5; 10 nucleotides match TRBD1. CDR1 and CDR2 (germline): MDHEN, SYDVKM. CDR3 length: 16 residues. V shed 5 bases, J shed 7 bases, and the junction held 11 bases outside the gene matches. The CDR3 here is CASSPGDRGSGQPQHF. CDR3 nucleotides: TGTGCCAGCAGTCCCGGGGACAGGGGAAGTGGGCAGCCCCAGCATTTT.

Only a few counts were recorded for this clone. The chain has TRBV5-1 and TRBJ2-5; D is uncertain. The germline gives CDR1 SGHRS, CDR2 YFSETQ. The CDR3 totals 16 residues. The V end was cut by 3 bases, the J end by 2 bases, with 17 bases between. The CDR3 nucleotides are TGCGCCAGCAGCTCCCGGGTGTCGGGTTCGCAAGAGACCCAGTACTTC. Translated: CASSSRVSGSQETQYF.

V is TRBV11-2 and J is TRBJ2-5; D is perhaps TRBD2 (7 bases). Trimming shortened V by 5 bases and J by 2 bases, and 18 bases separated the two germline ends. This CDR3 comprises 16 residues. From germline, CDR1 is SGHAT and CDR2 FQNNGV. The CDR3 DNA reads TGTGCCAGCAGCCTCAGGGAGGGCGGGACACAAGAGACCCAGTACTTC. It codes for CASSLREGGTQETQYF.

This sequence joins TRBV11-2 and TRBJ2-3; a weak D match, TRBD2 (6 bases). CDR1 SGHAT and CDR2 FQNNGV come from the germline V gene. The ends were cut back, 4 bases at V and 0 bases at J, with 11 bases in the middle. The CDR3 has 15 amino acids. Here the CDR3 DNA reads TGTGCCAGCAGCTCTGCGGGGATTAGCACAGATACGCAGTATTTT. Residues: CASSSAGISTDTQYF. The full variable domain, in which reference TRBV11-2 and TRBJ2-3 provide the parts outside the CDR3, is EAGVAQSPRYKIIEKRQSVAFWCNPISGHATLYWYQQILGQGPKLLIQFQNNGVVDDSQLPKDRFSAERLKGVDSTLKIQPAKLEDSAVYLCASSSAGISTDTQYFGPGTRLTVL.

The chain combines TRBV27 with TRBJ1-1; 7 nucleotides match TRBD1. The CDR3 is 13 residues long. Germline loops: CDR1 MNHEY, CDR2 SMNVEV (reference sequence). V lost 5 bases, J lost 3 bases, and 3 bases stayed unmatched. CDR3 DNA: TGTGCCAGCAGTCGTACAGGGGACACTGAAGCTTTCTTT. It encodes CASSRTGDTEAFF.